The next 26 T cell receptor beta chains were all read from a single sample in a study of blood T cell repertoires in COVID-19. Data came from immunoSEQ multiplex PCR; TCRdb stores just in-frame clones and leaves some out. The table shows 200,000 to 250,000 clones, with around 80% occurring only once. The sequenced material came from peripheral blood. The receptor source for this set is a woman under 40 with COVID-19, enrolled during active disease.

V and J are TRBV13 and TRBJ1-2; 11 bases map to TRBD1. The CDR3 covers 15 residues. V lost 4 bases to trimming and J lost 6 bases; unmatched junction nucleotides: 7. The germline V gene encodes CDR1 PRHDT and CDR2 FYEKMQ (reference sequence). The CDR3 reads CASSSGQGAEDGYTF. CDR3 nucleotides: TGTGCCAGCAGCTCAGGACAGGGGGCAGAGGATGGCTACACCTTC. Variable domain in full (rest from reference TRBV13 and TRBJ1-2): AAGVIQSPRHLIKEKRETATLKCYPIPRHDTVYWYQQGPGQDPQFLISFYEKMQSDKGSIPDRFSAQQFSDYHSELNMSSLELGDSALYFCASSSGQGAEDGYTFGSGTRLTVV.

V usage is TRBV19 and J usage is TRBJ2-1; 7 nucleotides align to TRBD1. CDR1 and CDR2 (germline): LNHDA, SQIVND (reference sequence). V was clipped by 5 bases and J by 2 bases; unmatched bases: 3. This CDR3 comprises 14 residues. Written as DNA, the CDR3 is TGTGCCAGTAGTCAGGACAGGCCCTACAATGAGCAGTTCTTC. This translates into CASSQDRPYNEQFF.

The CDR3 bases are TGTGCCTGGAGACATCCGGGACAGGGGGGAAAGACCCAGTACTTC. Its protein is CAWRHPGQGGKTQYF. V is TRBV30 and J is TRBJ2-5; TRBD1 matches at 11 bases. Trimming cost V 3 bases and J 6 bases; bases outside gene matches: 9. The CDR3 totals 15 residues. Germline CDR1 and CDR2: GTSNPN and SVGIG (reference sequence).

The chain recombines TRBV6-5 with TRBJ1-5; perhaps TRBD1 as D (5 bases). With 7 bases removed from V and 11 bases from J, the gap between germline ends came to 15 bases. CDR3 length: 12 amino acids. Germline V gives CDR1 MNHEY, CDR2 SVGAGI. CDR3 region: CASTYSQGTQHF. The CDR3 coding sequence is TGTGCCAGCACCTACTCCCAGGGTACCCAGCATTTT.

The rearrangement uses TRBV24-1 and TRBJ1-4; D is unresolved. From germline, CDR1 is KGHDR and CDR2 SFDVKD. The CDR3 has 18 residues. V was trimmed by 2 bases and J by 7 bases, leaving 22 bases between them. CDR3 region: CATSDSVSGPRGSEKLFF. For the CDR3, the DNA is TGTGCCACCAGTGATTCCGTTTCTGGTCCCCGAGGGTCTGAAAAACTGTTTTTT.

In this sample, this clone turned up once. This rearrangement joins TRBV9 to TRBJ2-1; tentatively, D is TRBD1 (6 bases). The germline gives CDR1 SGDLS, CDR2 YYNGEE. V shed 0 bases and J shed 5 bases, with 12 bases lying between them. This CDR3 has 15 residues. CDR3 DNA sequence: TGTGCCAGCAGCGTAGCGATTACAGGGAACAATGAGCAGTTCTTC. Protein product: CASSVAITGNNEQFF.

V and J are TRBV3-1 (or the pseudogene TRBV3-2) and TRBJ2-7, with D unresolved. CDR1 LGHDT and CDR2 YNNKEL come from the germline V gene (reference sequence). V dropped 4 bases and J dropped 4 bases, with 8 bases sitting between them. The length of the CDR3 is 12 residues. The CDR3 DNA reads TGTGCCAGCAGCCTGTTCCCTTACGAGCAGTACTTC. Its translation is CASSLFPYEQYF.

This clone was observed a few times. This sequence joins TRBV13 and TRBJ2-6, with TRBD1 matching over 10 bases. Trimming cost V 3 bases and J 2 bases; bases outside gene matches: 13. Germline CDR1 PRHDT, CDR2 FYEKMQ (reference sequence). The length of the CDR3 is 20 residues. Here the CDR3 DNA reads TGTGCCAGCAGCTTGTACTCCCGGGACAGGGGCCGCGCTGGGGCCAACGTCCTGACTTTC. Its protein product is CASSLYSRDRGRAGANVLTF.

V is TRBV27 and J is TRBJ1-2, with D hard to call. In germline, CDR1 is MNHEY, CDR2 SMNVEV (reference sequence). The CDR3 has 17 amino acids. V was shortened by 5 bases and J by 0 bases, with 19 bases between the two germline ends. In nucleotides, the CDR3 is TGTGCCAGCAGTCCCCTCTTGGCGGAGAGATCTAACTATGGCTACACCTTC. It translates to CASSPLLAERSNYGYTF.

The chain has TRBV7-9 and TRBJ1-2, with D possibly being TRBD1 (6 bases). The germline gives CDR1 SEHNR, CDR2 FQNEAQ (reference sequence). The V end was cut by 1 base, the J end by 8 bases, with 11 bases between. The CDR3 runs 13 residues. The CDR3 DNA sequence: TGTGCCAGCAGCTTAGAGTACGACAGGGGCTACACCTTC. This codes for CASSLEYDRGYTF.

CDR3 protein: CASSREGRGMPDTQYF. In DNA, the CDR3 is TGTGCCAGCAGCCGGGAGGGGCGGGGGATGCCAGATACGCAGTATTTT. J is TRBJ2-3 and V is TRBV4-2; 7 bases line up with TRBD2. This CDR3 region has 16 residues. Unmatched junction bases numbered 11, after V lost 4 bases and J lost 4 bases. CDR1 and CDR2 (germline): LGHNA, YNFKEQ.

This clone has a single count. V is TRBV19 and J is TRBJ2-3; 8 nucleotides align to TRBD1. The CDR3 runs 14 residues. In germline, CDR1 is LNHDA, CDR2 SQIVND (reference sequence). V trimming: 10 bases; J trimming: 2 bases; junction bases outside the gene matches: 8. The CDR3: CATGGGQVTDTQYF. CDR3 sequence (DNA): TGTGCCACAGGAGGGGGACAGGTCACAGATACGCAGTATTTT.

CDR3: CASSQSEGEQYF. CDR3 bases: TGTGCCAGCAGCCAGAGTGAGGGCGAGCAGTACTTC. V and J are TRBV9 and TRBJ2-7; tentative D call: TRBD2 (5 bases). V shed 4 bases and J shed 6 bases, with 11 bases lying between them. CDR1 is SGDLS, CDR2 YYNGEE, per germline. This CDR3 is built from 12 residues.

V and J are TRBV5-6 and TRBJ1-4; no reliable D call. V lost 2 bases and J lost 7, with 6 bases in between. The CDR3 runs to 12 residues. Germline V gene lookup returns CDR1 SGHDT and CDR2 YYEEEE. DNA for the CDR3: TGTGCCAGCAGCTTTGGCGGTGAAAAACTGTTTTTT. Its translation: CASSFGGEKLFF.

The chain has TRBV10-3 and TRBJ2-1, with D unclear. From germline, CDR1 is ENHRY and CDR2 SYGVKD. The V end was cut by 6 bases, the J end by 0 bases, with 12 bases between. The CDR3 has 15 amino acids. The CDR3 DNA reads as TGTGCCATCAGAGATGCCAGGTACTCCTACAATGAGCAGTTCTTC. This codes for CAIRDARYSYNEQFF.

This clone was counted a few times. The V and J genes are TRBV7-6 and TRBJ2-2; unclear D gene. CDR1 and CDR2 from the germline V gene are SGHVS and FNYEAQ. Trimming removed 4 bases from V and 3 bases from J, with 3 bases in between. The CDR3 has 12 amino acids. The CDR3 loop is CASSSYTGELFF. The CDR3 DNA reads as TGTGCCAGCAGCTCGTACACCGGGGAGCTGTTTTTT.

V gene TRBV14 combines with J gene TRBJ2-2; D gene uncertain. CDR1 and CDR2 from the germline V gene are SGHDN and FVKESK. This CDR3 region has 12 residues. V was shortened by 4 bases and J by 8 bases, with 8 bases between the two germline ends. The CDR3 loop is CASSPARGELFF. The CDR3, as DNA: TGTGCCAGCAGCCCGGCGCGGGGGGAGCTGTTTTTT.

This clone was seen a single time. The chain couples TRBV6-7 to TRBJ2-2; possibly TRBD2 for D (6 bases). TRBV6-7 is annotated as an ORF whose role is uncertain. Trimming left V 6 bases short and J 2 bases short, with 16 bases between. This CDR3 spans 16 amino acids. In DNA form, the CDR3 reads TGTGCCAGCAGATCTGGGGACTGCAGAAACACCGGGGAGCTGTTTTTT. Amino acid sequence: CASRSGDCRNTGELFF.

This clone was counted between two and nine times. V usage is TRBV18 and J usage is TRBJ2-2; 9 bases agree with TRBD1. Germline V gives CDR1 KGHSH, CDR2 LQKENI. The junction had 7 bases not matched to a gene; V was cut back by 3 bases and J by 5 bases. This CDR3 is built from 16 residues. CDR3 sequence reads: CASSPAGTGRTGELFF. CDR3 bases: TGTGCCAGCTCACCGGCCGGGACAGGGAGGACCGGGGAGCTGTTTTTT.

This clone was detected only once. This chain joins TRBV28 and TRBJ2-2; TRBD2 is a possible D gene (6 bases). Germline CDR1 is MDHEN and CDR2 is SYDVKM. This CDR3 has 15 residues. Trimming shortened V by 2 bases and J by 2 bases, and 9 bases separated the two germline ends. The CDR3 reads CASSLGGVNTGELFF. The CDR3 nucleotides are TGTGCCAGCAGTTTAGGAGGGGTAAACACCGGGGAGCTGTTTTTT.

The chain employs TRBV3-1 (or the pseudogene TRBV3-2) and TRBJ2-3; the D gene is possibly TRBD2 (5 bases). Germline V gene lookup returns CDR1 LGHDT and CDR2 YNNKEL (reference sequence). Trimming cost V 2 bases and J 6 bases, with 12 bases left between them. The CDR3 loop spans 14 amino acids. CDR3 region: CASSQLTSRDTQYF. The CDR3 nucleotides read TGTGCCAGCAGCCAATTAACTAGTCGGGATACGCAGTATTTT.

The CDR3 loop reads CASSQGQNLNYGYTF. CDR3 coding DNA: TGTGCCAGCAGCCAAGGACAGAACCTCAACTATGGCTACACCTTC. The chain couples TRBV3-1 (or the pseudogene TRBV3-2) to TRBJ1-2; D is perhaps TRBD1 (5 bases). Germline-derived CDR1 and CDR2 are LGHDT and YNNKEL (reference sequence). The ends were cut back, 1 base at V and 2 bases at J, with 11 bases in the middle. The CDR3 is 15 residues long.

This clone was picked up a small number of times. CDR3 in DNA: TGTGCCAGCAGCCAAGAGTTAACTAGCCCATCCACTGAGCAGTTCTTC. Its translation is CASSQELTSPSTEQFF. The chain has TRBV3-1 (or the pseudogene TRBV3-2) and TRBJ2-1, with a possible D match to TRBD2 (6 bases). CDR1 LGHDT and CDR2 YNNKEL come from the germline V gene (reference sequence). The CDR3 length is 16 residues. Trimming pared 0 bases from V and 9 bases from J, leaving 18 bases between.

This clone was observed a few times. The chain has TRBV7-3 and TRBJ2-2; 14 bases are shared with TRBD2. V dropped 5 bases and J dropped 6; count of bases not matched to a gene: 5. CDR1 and CDR2 from the germline V gene are SGHTA and FQGTGA. The CDR3 is 16 residues long. The DNA for the CDR3 is TGTGCCAGCAGCCCGGGACTAGCGGGAGTTGCCGGGGAGCTGTTTTTT. Translating it yields CASSPGLAGVAGELFF.

The chain combines TRBV5-1 with TRBJ2-7, with 8 bases that match TRBD1. Germline-derived CDR1 and CDR2 are SGHRS and YFSETQ. The CDR3 is made up of 21 amino acids. V was pared by 0 bases and J by 4 bases, with 24 bases of the junction left unmatched. This CDR3 reads CASSLATTLGQGKRGGYEQYF. In DNA form, the CDR3 reads TGCGCCAGCAGCTTGGCTACAACGCTTGGACAGGGAAAGCGCGGTGGGTACGAGCAGTACTTC. Full variable domain (rest looked up from reference TRBV5-1 and TRBJ2-7): KAGVTQTPRYLIKTRGQQVTLSCSPISGHRSVSWYQQTPGQGLQFLFEYFSETQRNKGNFPGRFSGRQFSNSRSEMNVSTLELGDSALYLCASSLATTLGQGKRGGYEQYFGPGTRLTVT.

V is TRBV27 and J is TRBJ1-1; 11 nucleotides match TRBD1. The CDR3 contains 14 residues. V dropped 5 bases and J dropped 4; count of bases not matched to a gene: 3. Germline V gives CDR1 MNHEY, CDR2 SMNVEV (reference sequence). DNA of the CDR3: TGTGCCAGCAGTCCCGGGACAGGGGGCACTGAAGCTTTCTTT. As protein: CASSPGTGGTEAFF.